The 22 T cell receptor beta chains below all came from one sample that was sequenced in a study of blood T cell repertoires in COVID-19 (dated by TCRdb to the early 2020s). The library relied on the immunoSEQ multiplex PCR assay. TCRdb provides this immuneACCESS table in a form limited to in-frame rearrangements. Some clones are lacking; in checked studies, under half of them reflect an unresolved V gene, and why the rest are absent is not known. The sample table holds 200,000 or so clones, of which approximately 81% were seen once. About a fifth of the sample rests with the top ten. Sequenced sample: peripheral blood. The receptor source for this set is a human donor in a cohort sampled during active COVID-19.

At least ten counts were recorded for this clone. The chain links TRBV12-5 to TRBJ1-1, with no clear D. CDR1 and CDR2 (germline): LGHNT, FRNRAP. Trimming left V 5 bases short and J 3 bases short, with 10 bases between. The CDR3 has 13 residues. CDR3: CASGNPRDTEAFF. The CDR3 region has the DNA TGTGCTAGTGGTAACCCCCGGGACACTGAAGCTTTCTTT.

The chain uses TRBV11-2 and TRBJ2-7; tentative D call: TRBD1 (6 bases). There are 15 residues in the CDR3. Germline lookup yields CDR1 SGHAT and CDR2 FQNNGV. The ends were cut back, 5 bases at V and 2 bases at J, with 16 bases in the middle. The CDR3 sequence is CASSHWAGTTYEQYV. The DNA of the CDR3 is TGTGCCAGCAGCCACTGGGCCGGGACAACCTACGAGCAGTACGTC.

For the CDR3, the DNA is TGTGCCTGGAGTAACGGACAGAACTATGGCTACACCTTC. It specifies CAWSNGQNYGYTF. This chain connects TRBV30 to TRBJ1-2; possible D gene TRBD1, 6 bases. The CDR3 covers 13 residues. The germline V and J ends were trimmed by 2 bases and 2 bases, with 9 bases remaining between them. The germline V gene has CDR1 GTSNPN and CDR2 SVGIG (reference sequence). Drawing the rest from reference TRBV30 and TRBJ1-2, the complete variable domain is SQTIHQWPATLVQPVGSPLSLECTVEGTSNPNLYWYRQAAGRGLQLLFYSVGIGQISSEVPQNLSASRPQDRQFILSSKKLLLSDSGFYLCAWSNGQNYGYTFGSGTRLTVV.

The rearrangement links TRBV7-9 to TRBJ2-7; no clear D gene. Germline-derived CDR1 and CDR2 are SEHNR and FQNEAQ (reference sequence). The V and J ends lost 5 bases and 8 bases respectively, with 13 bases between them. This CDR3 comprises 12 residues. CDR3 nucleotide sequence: TGTGCCAGCAGCCAGAACGTCCAAAAGCAGTACTTC. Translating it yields CASSQNVQKQYF.

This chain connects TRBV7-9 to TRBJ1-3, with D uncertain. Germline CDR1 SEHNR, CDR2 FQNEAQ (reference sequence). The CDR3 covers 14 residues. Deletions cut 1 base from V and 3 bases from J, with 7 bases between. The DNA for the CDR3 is TGTGCCAGCAGCTTAGGTTCACTTGGAAACACCATATATTTT. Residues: CASSLGSLGNTIYF.

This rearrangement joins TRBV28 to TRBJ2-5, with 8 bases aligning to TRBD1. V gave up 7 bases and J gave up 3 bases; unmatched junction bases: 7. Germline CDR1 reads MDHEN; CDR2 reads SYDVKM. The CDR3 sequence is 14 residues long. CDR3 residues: CASTSPGQEETQYF. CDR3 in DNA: TGTGCCAGCACCTCACCGGGACAGGAAGAGACCCAGTACTTC. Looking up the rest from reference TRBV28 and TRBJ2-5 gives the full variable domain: DVKVTQSSRYLVKRTGEKVFLECVQDMDHENMFWYRQDPGLGLRLIYFSYDVKMKEKGDIPEGYSVSREKKERFSLILESASTNQTSMYLCASTSPGQEETQYFGPGTRLLVL.

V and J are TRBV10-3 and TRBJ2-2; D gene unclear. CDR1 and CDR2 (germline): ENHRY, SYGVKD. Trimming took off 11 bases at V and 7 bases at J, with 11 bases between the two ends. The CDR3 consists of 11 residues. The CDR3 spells CALATGGELFF. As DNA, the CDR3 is TGTGCCCTCGCTACGGGCGGGGAGCTGTTTTTT.

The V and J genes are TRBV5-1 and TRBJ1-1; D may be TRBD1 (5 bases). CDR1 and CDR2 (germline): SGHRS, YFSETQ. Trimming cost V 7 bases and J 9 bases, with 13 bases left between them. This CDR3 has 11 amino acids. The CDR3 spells CASRGREKAFF. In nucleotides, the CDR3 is TGCGCCAGCCGGGGGAGGGAGAAAGCTTTCTTT.

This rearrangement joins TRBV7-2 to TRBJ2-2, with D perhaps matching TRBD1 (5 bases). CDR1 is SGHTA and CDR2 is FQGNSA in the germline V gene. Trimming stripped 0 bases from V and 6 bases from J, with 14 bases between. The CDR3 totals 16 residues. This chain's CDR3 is CASSLAIGASSGELFF. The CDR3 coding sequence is TGTGCCAGCAGCTTAGCGATAGGGGCATCATCCGGGGAGCTGTTTTTT.

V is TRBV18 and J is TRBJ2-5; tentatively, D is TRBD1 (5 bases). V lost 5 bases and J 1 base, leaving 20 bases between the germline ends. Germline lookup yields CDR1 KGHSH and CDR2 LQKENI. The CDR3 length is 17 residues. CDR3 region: CASSKLAQLGVQETQYF. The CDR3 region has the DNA TGTGCCAGCTCAAAGCTCGCACAGTTAGGGGTCCAAGAGACCCAGTACTTC.

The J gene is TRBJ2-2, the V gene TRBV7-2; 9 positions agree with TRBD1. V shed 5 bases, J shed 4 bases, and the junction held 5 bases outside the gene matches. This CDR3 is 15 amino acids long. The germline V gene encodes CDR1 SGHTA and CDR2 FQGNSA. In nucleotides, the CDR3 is TGTGCCAGCAGCCTGGGACAGGGCTCCACCGGGGAGCTGTTTTTT. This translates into CASSLGQGSTGELFF.

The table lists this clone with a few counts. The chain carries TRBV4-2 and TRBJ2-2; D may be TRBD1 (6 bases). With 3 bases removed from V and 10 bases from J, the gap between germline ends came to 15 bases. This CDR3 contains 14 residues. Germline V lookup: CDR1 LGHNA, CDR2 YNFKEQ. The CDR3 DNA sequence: TGTGCCAGCAGCCACAGGGGTCCTCGCGAGGAGCTGTTTTTT. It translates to CASSHRGPREELFF.

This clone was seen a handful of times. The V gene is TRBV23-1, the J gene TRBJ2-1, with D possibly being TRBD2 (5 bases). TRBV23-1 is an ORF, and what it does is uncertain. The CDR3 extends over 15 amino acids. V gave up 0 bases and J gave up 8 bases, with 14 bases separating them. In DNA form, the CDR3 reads TGCGCCAGCAGTCAATCGGGTCGGGGTCGGCATGAGCAGTTCTTC. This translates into CASSQSGRGRHEQFF.

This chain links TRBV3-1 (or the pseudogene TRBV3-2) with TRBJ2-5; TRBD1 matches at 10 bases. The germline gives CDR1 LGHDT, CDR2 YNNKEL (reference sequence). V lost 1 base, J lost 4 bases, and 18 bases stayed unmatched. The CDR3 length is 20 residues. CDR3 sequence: CASSQGLPGDRGTWGETQYF. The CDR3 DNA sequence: TGTGCCAGCAGCCAAGGCCTCCCCGGGGACAGGGGCACGTGGGGAGAGACCCAGTACTTC.

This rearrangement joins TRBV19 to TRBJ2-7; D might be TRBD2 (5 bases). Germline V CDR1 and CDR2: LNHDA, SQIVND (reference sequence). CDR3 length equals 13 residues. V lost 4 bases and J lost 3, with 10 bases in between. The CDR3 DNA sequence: TGTGCCAGTAGTAGCACACTAGGCTACGAGCAGTACTTC. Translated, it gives CASSSTLGYEQYF.

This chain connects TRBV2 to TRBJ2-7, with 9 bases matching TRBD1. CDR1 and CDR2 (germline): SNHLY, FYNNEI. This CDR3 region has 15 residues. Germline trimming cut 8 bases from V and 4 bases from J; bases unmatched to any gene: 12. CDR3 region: CASSAGQGGDYEQYF. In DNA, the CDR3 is TGTGCCAGCTCGGCGGGACAGGGTGGTGATTACGAGCAGTACTTC.

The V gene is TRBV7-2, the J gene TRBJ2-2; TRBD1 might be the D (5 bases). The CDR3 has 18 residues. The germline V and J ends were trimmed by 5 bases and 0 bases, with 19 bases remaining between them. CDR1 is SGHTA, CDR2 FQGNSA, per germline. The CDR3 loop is CASSPEAARAANTGELFF. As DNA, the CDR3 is TGTGCCAGCAGCCCTGAGGCGGCCAGGGCGGCGAACACCGGGGAGCTGTTTTTT.

CDR3 DNA sequence: TGCGCCAGCAGCAGGGGACTAGACGACCGGGAGCTGTTTTTT. Residues: CASSRGLDDRELFF. This chain uses TRBV5-1 with TRBJ2-2, with 8 nucleotides matching TRBD2. Germline V lookup: CDR1 SGHRS, CDR2 YFSETQ. V was pared by 4 bases and J by 9 bases, with 8 bases of the junction left unmatched. The CDR3 loop spans 14 amino acids.

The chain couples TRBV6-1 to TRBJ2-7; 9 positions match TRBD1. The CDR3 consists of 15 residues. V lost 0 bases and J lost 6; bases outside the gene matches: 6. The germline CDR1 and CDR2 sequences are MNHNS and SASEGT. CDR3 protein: CASSEAPRTGVEQYV. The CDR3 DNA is TGTGCCAGCAGTGAAGCGCCTAGGACAGGGGTCGAGCAGTACGTC.

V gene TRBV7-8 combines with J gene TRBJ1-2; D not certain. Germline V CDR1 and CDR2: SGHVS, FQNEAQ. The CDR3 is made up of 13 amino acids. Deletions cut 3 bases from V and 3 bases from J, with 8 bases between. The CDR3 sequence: CASSLSEHYGYTF. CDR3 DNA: TGTGCCAGCAGCTTGTCGGAGCACTATGGCTACACCTTC. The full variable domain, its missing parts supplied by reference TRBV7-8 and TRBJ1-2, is GAGVSQSPRYKVAKRGQDVALRCDPISGHVSLFWYQQALGQGPEFLTYFQNEAQLDKSGLPSDRFFAERPEGSVSTLKIQRTQQEDSAVYLCASSLSEHYGYTFGSGTRLTVV.

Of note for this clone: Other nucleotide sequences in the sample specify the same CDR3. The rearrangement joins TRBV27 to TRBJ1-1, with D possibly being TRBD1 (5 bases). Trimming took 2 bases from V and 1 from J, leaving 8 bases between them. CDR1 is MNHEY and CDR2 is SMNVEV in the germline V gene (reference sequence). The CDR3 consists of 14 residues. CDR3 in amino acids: CASSLQGANTEAFF. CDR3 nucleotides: TGTGCCAGCAGTTTACAGGGTGCGAACACTGAAGCTTTCTTT.

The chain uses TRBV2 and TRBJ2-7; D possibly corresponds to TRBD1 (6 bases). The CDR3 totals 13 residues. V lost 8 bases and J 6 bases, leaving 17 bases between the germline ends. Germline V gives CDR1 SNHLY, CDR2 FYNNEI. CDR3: CASAVGQLGEQYV. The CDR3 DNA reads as TGTGCCAGCGCTGTAGGACAGTTGGGCGAGCAGTACGTC.